Below, 14 T cell receptor beta chains from the same sample are listed, as sequenced in a study of cytotoxic CD8 clonotypes in ibrutinib-treated CLL. Method: immunoSEQ multiplex PCR; TCRdb's copy keeps in-frame clones and lacks some. The data hold 150,000 or so clones, with more than 75% observed a single time. Material: PBMCs, obtained after 36 months of ibrutinib treatment. The receptors stem from a human donor with chronic lymphocytic leukemia.

Only one count was recorded for this clone. The V gene is TRBV18, the J gene TRBJ1-4; no reliable D call. The CDR3 totals 13 residues. With 3 bases removed from V and 4 bases from J, the gap between germline ends came to 6 bases. In germline, CDR1 is KGHSH, CDR2 LQKENI. The DNA of the CDR3 is TGTGCCAGCTCACCTCTGGGTAATGAAAAACTGTTTTTT. Its protein is CASSPLGNEKLFF.

This rearrangement joins TRBV19 to TRBJ2-5; 12 bases are a match to TRBD1. CDR3 length: 17 amino acids. V shed 4 bases, J shed 3 bases, and the junction held 9 bases outside the gene matches. The V gene's germline CDR1 is LNHDA and CDR2 SQIVND (reference sequence). The CDR3 sequence is CASSTGTGGRDEETQYF. The CDR3 DNA sequence: TGTGCCAGTAGTACCGGGACAGGGGGCCGTGATGAAGAGACCCAGTACTTC.

The CDR3: CASSLWGQGHYGYTF. CDR3 DNA: TGTGCCAGCAGTTTATGGGGGCAGGGCCACTATGGCTACACCTTC. The V call is TRBV28, the J call TRBJ1-2; D perhaps matches TRBD1 (5 bases). The CDR3 covers 15 residues. Deletions cut 0 bases from V and 3 bases from J, with 11 bases between. CDR1 and CDR2 (germline): MDHEN, SYDVKM.

The gene calls are TRBV11-2 and TRBJ2-2; D unclear. The CDR3 contains 14 residues. V lost 8 bases to trimming and J lost 2 bases, with 12 bases between them. Germline assignment: CDR1 SGHAT and CDR2 FQNNGV. CDR3 in DNA: TGTGCCAGCCCTCGAAATAGAAACACCGGGGAGCTGTTTTTT. It encodes CASPRNRNTGELFF.

The rearrangement links TRBV27 to TRBJ2-7, with a tentative D call TRBD1 (7 bases). Germline lookup yields CDR1 MNHEY and CDR2 SMNVEV (reference sequence). Trimming left V 6 bases short and J 6 bases short, with 27 bases between. This CDR3 has 17 residues. The CDR3 bases are TGTGCCAGCAGGGCACAGGGGAGGCAGCCCCAGACGGTCGAGCAGTACTTC. It translates to CASRAQGRQPQTVEQYF.

The genes are TRBV29-1 and TRBJ1-1, with TRBD1 matching 7 bases. Germline V lookup: CDR1 SQVTM, CDR2 ANQGSEA. The CDR3 consists of 13 residues. The junction had 4 bases not matched to a gene; V was cut back by 4 bases and J by 2 bases. Here the CDR3 reads CSVVGGENTEAFF. The CDR3 bases are TGCAGCGTTGTAGGGGGCGAAAACACTGAAGCTTTCTTT.

In this sample, this clone turned up a few times. The rearrangement joins TRBV25-1 to TRBJ1-6; the D gene is possibly TRBD1 (5 bases). Trimming took off 3 bases at V and 9 bases at J, with 9 bases between the two ends. The CDR3 is 13 residues long. Germline CDR1 reads MGHDK; CDR2 reads SYGVNS. CDR3 loop: CASSEGVGSPLHF. For the CDR3, the DNA is TGTGCCAGCAGTGAGGGGGTAGGTTCACCCCTCCACTTT.

This clone was seen just once. Other DNA sequences in this sample translate to the same CDR3. The rearrangement joins TRBV30 to TRBJ1-1; D is unclear. Trimming removed 0 bases at V and 0 bases at J, with 8 bases between. The CDR3 extends over 14 amino acids. Germline lookup yields CDR1 GTSNPN and CDR2 SVGIG (reference sequence). The CDR3 protein is CAWSVGSLNTEAFF. The CDR3 region has the DNA TGTGCCTGGAGTGTCGGCAGCCTGAACACTGAAGCTTTCTTT.

The chain has TRBV10-2 and TRBJ2-1, with D perhaps TRBD1 or TRBD2 (5 bases each). The germline V and J ends were trimmed by 4 bases and 7 bases, with 17 bases remaining between them. The V gene's germline CDR1 is WSHSY and CDR2 SAAADI. This CDR3 contains 15 residues. CDR3 sequence (DNA): TGCGCCAGCAGTGTAGGGACCAATCGAGGAAATGAGCAGTTCTTC. This codes for CASSVGTNRGNEQFF.

Only one count was recorded for this clone. The rearrangement joins TRBV6-1 to TRBJ1-2; a possible D gene is TRBD1 (5 bases). This CDR3 is built from 15 residues. The ends were cut back, 2 bases at V and 2 bases at J, with 12 bases in the middle. CDR1 MNHNS and CDR2 SASEGT come from the germline V gene. Written as DNA, the CDR3 is TGTGCCAGCAGTGAAAGGCAGGGTCCGAACTATGGCTACACCTTC. Translated, it gives CASSERQGPNYGYTF.

V gene TRBV11-2 combines with J gene TRBJ2-7; D possibly corresponds to TRBD2 (5 bases). The germline V gene has CDR1 SGHAT and CDR2 FQNNGV. The CDR3 runs to 15 residues. The V end lost 5 bases, the J end lost 2 bases, and 16 bases lay between the germline ends. CDR3 sequence: CASSTTDGGPYEQYF. The CDR3 DNA sequence: TGTGCCAGCAGCACCACGGACGGAGGCCCCTACGAGCAGTACTTC.

J is TRBJ1-2 and V is TRBV9; D not resolved. Germline V gives CDR1 SGDLS, CDR2 YYNGEE. The CDR3 length is 13 residues. V was clipped by 1 base and J by 4 bases, with 8 bases between them. The CDR3 sequence: CASSVNSGYGYTF. The CDR3, as DNA: TGTGCCAGCAGCGTAAATAGCGGCTATGGCTACACCTTC.

Written as DNA, the CDR3 is TGTGCCAGCAGCTCGACAAAACTAGCGGGAGTAACAGTTGAGCAGTTCTTC. Protein product: CASSSTKLAGVTVEQFF. The chain carries TRBV5-6 and TRBJ2-1; 11 bases match TRBD2. This CDR3 region has 17 residues. Trimming took 3 bases from V and 9 from J; bases not matched to a gene: 14. The germline V gene has CDR1 SGHDT and CDR2 YYEEEE.

The chain links TRBV30 to TRBJ1-5, with TRBD1 as a possible D gene (5 bases). V shed 0 bases and J shed 9 bases, with 9 bases lying between them. Germline V gives CDR1 GTSNPN, CDR2 SVGIG (reference sequence). This CDR3 contains 12 residues. The CDR3 loop reads CAWSVTGGPQHF. The CDR3 nucleotides read TGTGCCTGGAGTGTAACGGGGGGGCCCCAGCATTTT.